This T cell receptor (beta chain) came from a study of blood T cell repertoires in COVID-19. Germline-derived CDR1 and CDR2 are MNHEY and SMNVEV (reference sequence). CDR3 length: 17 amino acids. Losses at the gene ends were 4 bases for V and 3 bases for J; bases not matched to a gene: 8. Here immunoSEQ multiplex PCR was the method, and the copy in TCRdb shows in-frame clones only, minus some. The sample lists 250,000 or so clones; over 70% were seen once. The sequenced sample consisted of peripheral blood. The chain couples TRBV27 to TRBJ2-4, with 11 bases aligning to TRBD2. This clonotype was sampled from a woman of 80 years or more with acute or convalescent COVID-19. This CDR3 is CASSYLSGGAGKNIQYF. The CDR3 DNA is TGTGCCAGCAGTTACCTTAGCGGGGGGGCGGGCAAAAACATTCAGTACTTC.